This T cell receptor beta chain was recovered during a study of T cell repertoires in cytomegalovirus infection. Study overall: Public TCR beta signature analysis indicated the presence of both CMV infection and matching HLA type.

V trimming: 3 bases; J trimming: 2 bases; junction bases outside the gene matches: 16. The CDR3 contains 21 residues. Germline values: CDR1 SGHTA, CDR2 FQGTGA. General study results and limits: Dominating the ex vivo response were HLA-C-restricted CMV-specific TCR beta clonotypes.

TCRdb recomputed calls from the reads with MiXCR, one row per CDR3 protein. Of 490,000 or so distinct CDR3 sequences in the sample, approximately 10% were seen once. This clonotype was seen a handful of times. The target antigen is unknown. The gene calls are TRBV7-3 and TRBJ2-1; 13 bases are a match to TRBD2. This clonotype originated in a human donor in good health (CMV status not recorded). Some clones in this sample may be carry-over from other donors' samples. Sequencing was carried out using PBMCs. The CDR3, as DNA: TGTGCCAGCAGCTTCGACCGTCGCGGGACTAGCGGGAATAACGCCTACAATGAGCAGTTCTTC. Encoded protein: CASSFDRRGTSGNNAYNEQFF.